Below, 16 T cell receptor beta chains from the same sample are listed, as sequenced in a study of blood T cell repertoires in COVID-19. Measured with immunoSEQ multiplex PCR; TCRdb has only the in-frame clones, and not every one. Of approximately 59,000 clones listed, 75% to 90% are singletons. Sequencing was carried out using peripheral blood. The receptors were gathered from a man aged 55-75 years with COVID-19, enrolled during active disease.

The chain couples TRBV19 to TRBJ2-3; 8 positions match TRBD1. Germline lookup yields CDR1 LNHDA and CDR2 SQIVND (reference sequence). The CDR3 is made up of 14 amino acids. V shed 6 bases and J 0 bases; nucleotides not matched to a gene: 2. The CDR3 DNA reads as TGTGCCAGTAGGACAGGGGTCAGCACAGATACGCAGTATTTT. Protein sequence: CASRTGVSTDTQYF. Supplemented by reference TRBV19 and TRBJ2-3, the full variable domain reads DGGITQSPKYLFRKEGQNVTLSCEQNLNHDAMYWYRQDPGQGLRLIYYSQIVNDFQKGDIAEGYSVSREKKESFPLTVTSAQKNPTAFYLCASRTGVSTDTQYFGPGTRLTVL.

V is TRBV11-3 and J is TRBJ2-5; a possible D gene is TRBD2 (6 bases). The V gene lost 4 bases and the J gene lost 1 base, with 16 bases spanning the gap. CDR3 length equals 16 residues. In germline, CDR1 is SGHNT, CDR2 YENEEA. The CDR3 sequence: CASSSGAGSFQETQYF. The DNA of the CDR3 is TGTGCCAGCAGCTCGGGTGCGGGATCCTTCCAAGAGACCCAGTACTTC. Full variable domain (rest looked up from reference TRBV11-3 and TRBJ2-5): EAGVVQSPRYKIIEKKQPVAFWCNPISGHNTLYWYLQNLGQGPELLIRYENEEAVDDSQLPKDRFSAERLKGVDSTLKIQPAELGDSAVYLCASSSGAGSFQETQYFGPGTRLLVL.

This chain joins TRBV2 and TRBJ1-1; 9 positions match TRBD1. V shed 7 bases and J 7 bases; nucleotides not matched to a gene: 10. The V gene's germline CDR1 is SNHLY and CDR2 FYNNEI. CDR3 size: 14 residues. The CDR3: CASTLQGAGYEAFF. The DNA for the CDR3 is TGTGCCAGCACCCTACAGGGGGCCGGCTATGAAGCTTTCTTT. Filled out from reference TRBV2 and TRBJ1-1, the complete variable domain reads EPEVTQTPSHQVTQMGQEVILRCVPISNHLYFYWYRQILGQKVEFLVSFYNNEISEKSEIFDDQFSVERPDGSNFTLKIRSTKLEDSAMYFCASTLQGAGYEAFFGQGTRLTVV.

This clone was counted once. V and J are TRBV6-5 and TRBJ1-2; D gene ambiguous. The V and J ends lost 8 bases and 7 bases respectively, with 14 bases between them. Germline loops: CDR1 MNHEY, CDR2 SVGAGI. The CDR3 is made up of 12 amino acids. CDR3 DNA sequence: TGTGCCAGCTCAGCGGTGACGGGTGGCTACACCTTC. Protein product: CASSAVTGGYTF.

This sequence joins TRBV19 and TRBJ2-1, with a tentative D call TRBD1 (5 bases). V was cut by 1 base and J by 9 bases, with 10 bases left in between. This CDR3 contains 13 residues. CDR1 is LNHDA and CDR2 is SQIVND in the germline V gene (reference sequence). The CDR3: CASSIGTSSEQFF. The CDR3 DNA reads as TGTGCCAGTAGTATAGGGACAAGTAGTGAGCAGTTCTTC.

This chain connects TRBV10-3 to TRBJ2-2, with TRBD2 as a possible D gene (6 bases). V lost 8 bases to trimming and J lost 1 base, with 11 bases between them. The CDR3 is 14 residues long. Germline-derived CDR1 and CDR2 are ENHRY and SYGVKD. CDR3 sequence: CAILTSGNTGELFF. CDR3 bases: TGTGCCATCTTGACTAGTGGGAACACCGGGGAGCTGTTTTTT.

This chain joins TRBV5-4 and TRBJ2-5, with D perhaps TRBD1 (6 bases). Trimming left V 4 bases short and J 7 bases short, with 20 bases between. The CDR3 is made up of 15 amino acids. Looked up from germline, CDR1 is SGHNT and CDR2 is YYREEE (reference sequence). The CDR3: CASSPDRLPGGTQYF. Here the CDR3 DNA reads TGTGCCAGCAGCCCTGACAGGCTACCCGGAGGGACCCAGTACTTC.

The J gene is TRBJ1-5, the V gene TRBV19, with D uncertain. V dropped 5 bases and J dropped 0 bases, with 8 bases sitting between them. The CDR3 is 14 residues long. CDR1 and CDR2 from the germline V gene are LNHDA and SQIVND (reference sequence). The CDR3 nucleotides read TGTGCCAGTAGTCTCTATAATAGCAATCAGCCCCAGCATTTT. Its protein is CASSLYNSNQPQHF.

Comments on this clone: At one end, the junction sequence differs from germline, possibly due to a read error. The chain joins TRBV5-1 to TRBJ2-5, with 10 positions matching TRBD2. In germline, CDR1 is SGHRS, CDR2 YFSETQ. The CDR3 is made up of 15 amino acids. The CDR3 DNA is TGCGCCAGCAGCTCCGAGCGGGGGGGCGCAGAGACCCAATACTTC. It encodes CASSSERGGAETQYF.

This clone was seen a single time. The chain couples TRBV18 to TRBJ1-2; D unresolved. The germline gives CDR1 KGHSH, CDR2 LQKENI. CDR3 length: 12 amino acids. V lost 6 bases, J lost 6 bases, and 11 bases lay in between. The CDR3 DNA reads as TGTGCCAGCTCCCGGGAGCGGGATGGCTACACCTTC. As protein: CASSRERDGYTF.

This clone was seen ten or more times. The CDR3 loop reads CASSVGTGLTGELFF. For the CDR3, the DNA is TGTGCCAGCAGCGTTGGGACAGGGTTAACCGGGGAGCTGTTTTTT. This chain connects TRBV9 to TRBJ2-2; 9 bases agree with TRBD1. V lost 2 bases and J lost 5; bases outside the gene matches: 4. Germline lookup yields CDR1 SGDLS and CDR2 YYNGEE. The length of the CDR3 is 15 residues. Full variable domain (rest looked up from reference TRBV9 and TRBJ2-2): DSGVTQTPKHLITATGQRVTLRCSPRSGDLSVYWYQQSLDQGLQFLIQYYNGEERAKGNILERFSAQQFPDLHSELNLSSLELGDSALYFCASSVGTGLTGELFFGEGSRLTVL.

The V call is TRBV14, the J call TRBJ1-4, with no clear D. This CDR3 is 15 amino acids long. Looked up from germline, CDR1 is SGHDN and CDR2 is FVKESK. The V gene lost 1 base and the J gene lost 8 bases, with 14 bases spanning the gap. CDR3 in DNA: TGTGCCAGCAGCCAAGTACGAGGGCTCGGGGAAAAACTGTTTTTT. Its translation is CASSQVRGLGEKLFF.

The gene calls are TRBV6-6 and TRBJ2-7, with 11 bases identical to TRBD1. Germline CDR1 is MNHNY and CDR2 is SVGAGI (reference sequence). The CDR3 has 21 amino acids. J gave up 0 bases and V 5 bases, and 21 bases lay outside the gene matches. This chain's CDR3 is CASSPRAGSGTGGRTSYEQYF. The CDR3 DNA sequence: TGTGCCAGCAGTCCACGAGCTGGGAGCGGGACAGGGGGTCGAACCTCCTACGAGCAGTACTTC.

The V call is TRBV6-2 or TRBV6-3, the J call TRBJ2-1, with D possibly being TRBD1 (5 bases). CDR3 length: 19 residues. V was cut by 2 bases and J by 7 bases, with 27 bases left in between. Germline CDR1 reads MNHEY; CDR2 reads SVGEGT. In DNA, the CDR3 is TGTGCCAGCAGTTACCCAAAAAAAGACAGTGCACGGTTTTTTAATGAGCAGTTCTTC. Protein product: CASSYPKKDSARFFNEQFF.

The gene calls are TRBV14 and TRBJ2-5; D gene unclear. The CDR3 is 13 amino acids. Trimming took off 2 bases at V and 5 bases at J, with 9 bases between the two ends. CDR1 and CDR2 (germline): SGHDN, FVKESK. CDR3 loop: CASSQRIGETQYF. Here the CDR3 DNA reads TGTGCCAGCAGCCAAAGGATCGGGGAGACCCAGTACTTC.

V usage is TRBV9 and J usage is TRBJ2-1; 8 bases map to TRBD2. The CDR3 extends over 15 amino acids. Germline V gene sequence: CDR1 SGDLS, CDR2 YYNGEE. Trimming removed 0 bases from V and 7 bases from J; junction bases left unmatched: 6. This CDR3 reads CASSVDGRATNEQFF. CDR3 coding DNA: TGTGCCAGCAGCGTAGACGGGAGGGCGACGAATGAGCAGTTCTTC.